This TCR beta chain is from a study of T cells in Graves' hyperthyroidism and ophthalmopathy. V shed 3 bases, J shed 4 bases, and the junction held 9 bases outside the gene matches. CDR1 and CDR2 (germline): SGDLS, YYNGEE. This CDR3 has 17 amino acids. Initially, at the first diagnosis of hyperthyroidism and before any ophthalmopathy symptoms, blood was sampled. The investigators amplified TCR beta CDR3 regions from RNA transcripts. The TCR CDR3 first-round RT-PCR relied on the HTBI primer set. A single record per CDR3 protein comes from TCRdb applying MiXCR to the multiplex PCR reads. The table lists fewer than 900,000 distinct CDR3 sequences, around 19% of them singletons.

The chain couples TRBV9 to TRBJ2-1, with 11 positions matching TRBD1. Sequences were obtained from blood. The sequence derives from a woman aged 45-60 years with Graves' hyperthyroidism that later progressed to Graves' ophthalmopathy. Written as DNA, the CDR3 is TGTGCCAGCAGCGCTGGACAGGGGGCAACCGAGTACAATGAGCAGTTCTTC. Its protein product is CASSAGQGATEYNEQFF.